Listed here are 27 T cell receptor beta chains from one sample, sequenced in a study of cytomegalovirus exposure and HLA in healthy donors. Primers included in the PCR were 60 Vbeta and 13 Jbeta primers. Sequenced by immunoSEQ multiplex PCR; TCRdb stores in-frame clones only, minus some. Among 150,000 to 200,000 clones listed, around 79% were seen once. Material for sequencing was PBMCs. The receptors here all came from a man aged 45-60 years in good health and CMV-seropositive.

In its sample, this clone was seen once. CDR3 in DNA: TGTGCCAGCAGCGTGGGGACATCAACAGATACGCAGTATTTT. This sequence encodes CASSVGTSTDTQYF. J is TRBJ2-3 and V is TRBV9; D is perhaps TRBD1 (6 bases). The CDR3 is 14 amino acids. Trimming removed 2 bases at V and 3 bases at J, with 10 bases between. Germline CDR1 and CDR2: SGDLS and YYNGEE.

The chain is built from TRBV7-2 and TRBJ1-2; 9 nucleotides agree with TRBD1. The length of the CDR3 is 16 residues. Trimming removed 1 base from V and 4 bases from J; junction bases left unmatched: 7. Germline assignment: CDR1 SGHTA and CDR2 FQGNSA. The CDR3 here is CASSLGGGQGTYGYTF. In DNA, the CDR3 is TGTGCCAGCAGCTTAGGAGGGGGACAGGGCACCTATGGCTACACCTTC. Complete variable domain (other parts from reference TRBV7-2 and TRBJ1-2): GAGVSQSPSNKVTEKGKDVELRCDPISGHTALYWYRQSLGQGLEFLIYFQGNSAPDKSGLPSDRFSAERTGGSVSTLTIQRTQQEDSAVYLCASSLGGGQGTYGYTFGSGTRLTVV.

This clone has only a few counts. V usage is TRBV2 and J usage is TRBJ1-1; D gene uncertain. Trimming shortened V by 7 bases and J by 0 bases, and 9 bases separated the two germline ends. Germline V gene lookup returns CDR1 SNHLY and CDR2 FYNNEI. The CDR3 sequence is 13 residues long. The CDR3 DNA follows: TGTGCCAGCATCCCCAGGCTGAACACTGAAGCTTTCTTT. It translates to CASIPRLNTEAFF.

The V gene is TRBV7-8, the J gene TRBJ2-3; tentative D call: TRBD2 (6 bases). V lost 3 bases to trimming and J lost 4 bases, with 17 bases between them. The CDR3 covers 16 residues. From germline, CDR1 is SGHVS and CDR2 FQNEAQ. In DNA form, the CDR3 reads TGTGCCAGCAGCTTTGATGCCTCTTGGAGGGCAGATACGCAGTATTTT. As protein: CASSFDASWRADTQYF.

The rearrangement joins TRBV7-9 to TRBJ1-4; D ambiguous. The V end was cut by 4 bases, the J end by 8 bases, with 8 bases between. Per germline, CDR1 SEHNR and CDR2 FQNEAQ (reference sequence). The CDR3 covers 12 residues. The CDR3 reads CASSYGLEKLFF. In DNA form, the CDR3 reads TGTGCCAGCAGCTACGGACTCGAAAAACTGTTTTTT. Looking up the rest from reference TRBV7-9 and TRBJ1-4 gives the full variable domain: DTGVSQNPRHKITKRGQNVTFRCDPISEHNRLYWYRQTLGQGPEFLTYFQNEAQLEKSRLLSDRFSAERPKGSFSTLEIQRTEQGDSAMYLCASSYGLEKLFFGSGTQLSVL.

The CDR3 region has the DNA TGTGCCACCAGCAGCCTACCATCTGGAAACACCATATATTTT. It specifies CATSSLPSGNTIYF. The chain uses TRBV15 and TRBJ1-3; no definite D call. Trimming took 3 bases from V and 1 from J, leaving 7 bases between them. Germline CDR1 is LNHNV and CDR2 is YYDKDF (reference sequence). CDR3 length: 14 amino acids. Complete variable domain (other parts from reference TRBV15 and TRBJ1-3): DAMVIQNPRYQVTQFGKPVTLSCSQTLNHNVMYWYQQKSSQAPKLLFHYYDKDFNNEADTPDNFQSRRPNTSFCFLDIRSPGLGDTAMYLCATSSLPSGNTIYFGEGSWLTVV.

The chain uses TRBV7-2 and TRBJ1-4, with no clear D. Germline V gene sequence: CDR1 SGHTA, CDR2 FQGNSA. The CDR3 spans 16 residues. The germline V and J ends were trimmed by 5 bases and 0 bases, with 13 bases remaining between them. The CDR3 DNA sequence: TGTGCCAGCAGCCCATCACTAGGAGCAACTAATGAAAAACTGTTTTTT. Its protein is CASSPSLGATNEKLFF.

Of note for this clone: A junction boundary mismatches the germline segment, possibly from a read error. V usage is TRBV7-9 and J usage is TRBJ1-4; D unresolved. The CDR3 has 16 amino acids. Germline values: CDR1 SEHNR, CDR2 FQNEAQ (reference sequence). CDR3 in amino acids: CSSSSQEIGRTEKLFF. The CDR3 DNA reads TGTTCCAGCAGTTCTCAGGAGATCGGGAGAACCGAAAAACTGTTTTTT.

The genes are TRBV18 and TRBJ1-1; D not certain. The V end lost 3 bases, the J end lost 7 bases, and 12 bases lay between the germline ends. The CDR3 loop spans 13 amino acids. The germline V gene encodes CDR1 KGHSH and CDR2 LQKENI. The CDR3 region is CASSPDFGGEAFF. As DNA, the CDR3 is TGTGCCAGCTCACCGGACTTTGGCGGTGAAGCTTTCTTT.

The chain carries TRBV2 and TRBJ1-2, with TRBD1 identical over 7 bases. CDR3 length: 21 residues. Germline-derived CDR1 and CDR2 are SNHLY and FYNNEI. V trimming: 2 bases; J trimming: 4 bases; junction bases outside the gene matches: 25. CDR3 coding DNA: TGTGCCAGCAGTGAATTTCCCATAAGTTCAGAAAAGGGGGCAGAACCCTATGGCTACACCTTC. This translates into CASSEFPISSEKGAEPYGYTF.

The V and J genes are TRBV11-2 and TRBJ2-3; 8 bases are a match to TRBD2. The CDR3 runs to 17 residues. Trimming cost V 5 bases and J 4 bases; bases outside gene matches: 14. Germline V gene sequence: CDR1 SGHAT, CDR2 FQNNGV. CDR3: CASSPPESGGASDTQYF. DNA for the CDR3: TGTGCCAGCAGCCCCCCGGAATCCGGGGGGGCCTCAGATACGCAGTATTTT.

The CDR3 DNA is TGTGCCAGCAGGGGACAGGGGATAGAGACCCAGTACTTC. Protein: CASRGQGIETQYF. The V gene is TRBV2, the J gene TRBJ2-5; 10 bases are shared with TRBD1. V shed 6 bases and J 4 bases; nucleotides not matched to a gene: 2. The germline CDR1 and CDR2 sequences are SNHLY and FYNNEI. This CDR3 has 13 residues.

The V gene is TRBV2, the J gene TRBJ2-5; 9 nucleotides match TRBD2. CDR1 is SNHLY, CDR2 FYNNEI, per germline. V trimming: 0 bases; J trimming: 5 bases; junction bases outside the gene matches: 7. This CDR3 region has 16 residues. The CDR3 is CASSEAARLAEETQYF. Written as DNA, the CDR3 is TGTGCCAGCAGTGAAGCTGCTCGACTAGCGGAGGAGACCCAGTACTTC.

This chain uses TRBV18 with TRBJ1-6, with a tentative D call TRBD1 (6 bases). Germline V gives CDR1 KGHSH, CDR2 LQKENI. This CDR3 is 14 amino acids long. The ends were cut back, 6 bases at V and 10 bases at J, with 16 bases in the middle. The CDR3 region is CASSLQGYGSPLHF. CDR3 DNA sequence: TGTGCCAGCTCTCTACAGGGTTACGGGTCACCCCTCCACTTT.

The chain has TRBV10-2 and TRBJ2-3, with 7 bases fitting TRBD1. From germline, CDR1 is WSHSY and CDR2 SAAADI. The CDR3 totals 16 residues. The J segment lost 7 bases and the V segment lost 2 bases, leaving 12 bases of the junction unmatched. This CDR3 is CASSEQRGLRGHTQYF. The CDR3 region has the DNA TGCGCCAGCAGTGAGCAGAGGGGGCTTCGCGGCCATACGCAGTATTTT.

This chain uses TRBV9 with TRBJ1-5; D gene uncertain. V was clipped by 0 bases and J by 0 bases, with 7 bases between them. Germline CDR1 and CDR2: SGDLS and YYNGEE. The CDR3 has 15 residues. CDR3 nucleotide sequence: TGTGCCAGCAGCGTAGGAGATTATAGCAATCAGCCCCAGCATTTT. Protein product: CASSVGDYSNQPQHF.

The chain combines TRBV7-8 with TRBJ1-4; a weak D match, TRBD1 (5 bases). Trimming stripped 3 bases from V and 7 bases from J, with 9 bases between. The CDR3 is 13 residues long. CDR1 and CDR2 (germline): SGHVS, FQNEAQ. In nucleotides, the CDR3 is TGTGCCAGCAGCTTGCAGGGTAGTGAAAAACTGTTTTTT. Its translation: CASSLQGSEKLFF.

DNA of the CDR3: TGTGCCAGCAGCGGAGACTACACTGAAGCTTTCTTT. It is translated as CASSGDYTEAFF. V gene TRBV9 combines with J gene TRBJ1-1, with no clear D. Between the trimmed V and J ends, which lost 3 bases and 3 bases, there was a span of 6 bases. The length of the CDR3 is 12 residues. Germline V CDR1 and CDR2: SGDLS, YYNGEE.

The rearrangement joins TRBV13 to TRBJ1-4, with 11 positions matching TRBD1. V trimming: 5 bases; J trimming: 3 bases; junction bases outside the gene matches: 5. The CDR3 loop spans 16 amino acids. Germline CDR1 PRHDT, CDR2 FYEKMQ (reference sequence). CDR3 sequence: CASSLGQGGANEKLFF. The CDR3 region has the DNA TGTGCCAGCAGCCTGGGACAGGGGGGAGCTAATGAAAAACTGTTTTTT.

J is TRBJ2-3 and V is TRBV27, with D possibly TRBD2 on 5 matching bases. Between the trimmed V and J ends, which lost 7 bases and 1 base, there was a span of 18 bases. This CDR3 region has 16 residues. Per the germline V gene, CDR1 is MNHEY and CDR2 is SMNVEV (reference sequence). CDR3 sequence: CASTSLLSAGTDTQYF. The CDR3 region has the DNA TGTGCCAGCACCTCCCTTCTTAGCGCGGGCACAGATACGCAGTATTTT.

The chain has TRBV12-5 and TRBJ1-1; 9 bases are a match to TRBD1. Germline-derived CDR1 and CDR2 are LGHNT and FRNRAP. V trimming: 0 bases; J trimming: 4 bases; junction bases outside the gene matches: 12. The CDR3 totals 18 residues. The CDR3 region is CASGLVPLGTGRTTEAFF. In DNA, the CDR3 is TGTGCTAGTGGTTTGGTACCTTTGGGGACAGGGCGGACCACTGAAGCTTTCTTT. The full variable domain, completed using reference TRBV12-5 and TRBJ1-1, is DARVTQTPRHKVTEMGQEVTMRCQPILGHNTVFWYRQTMMQGLELLAYFRNRAPLDDSGMPKDRFSAEMPDATLATLKIQPSEPRDSAVYFCASGLVPLGTGRTTEAFFGQGTRLTVV.

V usage is TRBV14 and J usage is TRBJ1-2; 7 bases agree with TRBD1. Unmatched junction bases numbered 11, after V lost 6 bases and J lost 4 bases. The CDR3 is 15 amino acids. Germline V gene lookup returns CDR1 SGHDN and CDR2 FVKESK. CDR3 bases: TGTGCCAGCAGTGAAAGACAGGGTGATGTCTATGGCTACACCTTC. Translation gives CASSERQGDVYGYTF.

This sequence joins TRBV5-5 and TRBJ2-7, with 9 bases that match TRBD2. The germline V gene encodes CDR1 SGHKS and CDR2 YYEKEE (reference sequence). The ends lost 1 base at V and 3 bases at J; junction bases unmatched: 2. CDR3 length: 14 amino acids. CDR3 residues: CASSLSSGDYEQYV. CDR3 sequence (DNA): TGTGCCAGCAGCTTGTCTAGCGGGGACTACGAGCAGTACGTC.

This clone was found once. CDR3 sequence (DNA): TGCGCCAGCAGCCAGGGTCCCTCAGGAATCTCCTACAATGAGCAGTTCTTC. Translating gives CASSQGPSGISYNEQFF. The gene calls are TRBV4-1 and TRBJ2-1; D unclear. V was pared by 3 bases and J by 0 bases, with 15 bases between. Germline lookup yields CDR1 MGHRA and CDR2 YSYEKL. This CDR3 has 17 amino acids.

The V gene is TRBV7-9, the J gene TRBJ2-5; 7 bases map to TRBD2. The J segment lost 0 bases and the V segment lost 5 bases, leaving 6 bases of the junction unmatched. The CDR3 is 15 residues long. Germline V gives CDR1 SEHNR, CDR2 FQNEAQ (reference sequence). CDR3 loop: CASSPPGGYQETQYF. The DNA for the CDR3 is TGTGCCAGCAGCCCACCCGGGGGGTACCAAGAGACCCAGTACTTC.

J is TRBJ2-7 and V is TRBV13; 7 nucleotides agree with TRBD2. V trimming: 4 bases; J trimming: 2 bases; junction bases outside the gene matches: 8. The CDR3 consists of 15 residues. Germline assignment: CDR1 PRHDT and CDR2 FYEKMQ (reference sequence). For the CDR3, the DNA is TGTGCCAGCAGCTCGCCAGGGAGCGGGGCCTACGAGCAGTACTTC. Protein: CASSSPGSGAYEQYF.

Concerning this clone itself: A read error is likely, as this CDR3 ends without the conserved phenylalanine or tryptophan. The DNA is left out, because the CDR3 cannot be placed on it with certainty; the CDR3 is given as TCRdb lists it. CDR3: CASSKTGPGDV. The chain combines TRBV5-6 with TRBJ1-2. Both ends counted, the CDR3 spans 11 residues. Germline CDR1 is SGHDT and CDR2 is YYEEEE.